The rows below give T cell receptor beta chains drawn from one sample of a study of T cells in tumors after PD-1 blockade. Sequencing used immunoSEQ multiplex PCR; TCRdb keeps in-frame clones, though not all of them. The sample includes about 33,000 clones, around 80% seen only once; the top ten take roughly 40%. This specimen was PBMCs, taken before anti-PD-1 treatment. These receptors originate from a human donor with basal cell carcinoma. Both conserved end residues are part of each CDR3. The order of the fields is CDR3 length, V gene, J gene, CDR3 protein.

14	TRBV7-3	TRBJ2-1	CASSLGSAGNEQFF
15	TRBV2	TRBJ1-3	CASSRQAGSGNTIYF
17	TRBV7-9	TRBJ2-3	CASSSGRGSGGADTQYF
12	TRBV20-1	TRBJ2-7	CSASRGTYEQYF
12	TRBV2	TRBJ1-2	CASSLGVYGYTF
15	TRBV5-1	TRBJ1-4	CASSPEGATNEKLFF
16	TRBV28	TRBJ2-5	CASSLGELRGGETQYF
15	TRBV5-4	TRBJ2-1	CASSFVRGGRSEQFF
14	TRBV6-1	TRBJ1-6	CASSEAGINSPLHF
13	TRBV19	TRBJ1-1	CASSRDRGTEAFF
13	TRBV19	TRBJ1-5	CASSTTANQPQHF
14	TRBV30	TRBJ1-2	CAWSVNRGGVGYTF
13	TRBV4-3	TRBJ2-3	CASSRQITDTQYF
14	TRBV3-1/TRBV3-2	TRBJ1-1	CASTQGGENTEAFF